This T cell receptor (beta chain) came from a study of blood T cell repertoires in COVID-19. This clone was seen just once. Trimming removed 3 bases at V and 1 base at J, with 5 bases between. Germline lookup yields CDR1 MNHEY and CDR2 SMNVEV (reference sequence). This CDR3 is built from 13 residues. TCRdb keeps only in-frame clones here, not all; method: immunoSEQ multiplex PCR. The table shows some 130,000 clones, with 70% to 80% occurring only once. The receptor comes from a man between 60 and 75 years old who had recovered from COVID-19. Material for sequencing was peripheral blood. J is TRBJ2-3 and V is TRBV27; D gene ambiguous. The CDR3 sequence: CASSFTRTDTQYF. In DNA form, the CDR3 reads TGTGCCAGCAGTTTTACTCGCACAGATACGCAGTATTTT.